Shown below are 7 T cell receptor beta chains from a single sample sequenced in a study of cytotoxic CD8 clonotypes in ibrutinib-treated CLL. Assay: immunoSEQ multiplex PCR; the TCRdb copy retains only in-frame clones and omits some. This table holds some 150,000 clones, about 80% found once. Sequenced here: PBMCs, sampled after 12 months of ibrutinib treatment. These receptor sequences come from a human donor with chronic lymphocytic leukemia.

The chain employs TRBV7-6 and TRBJ1-6; D remains unclear. Germline assignment: CDR1 SGHVS and CDR2 FNYEAQ. V gave up 2 bases and J gave up 5 bases, with 7 bases separating them. The CDR3 extends over 14 amino acids. The CDR3 region has the DNA TGTGCCAGCAGCTTAAGGCAGAATAATTCACCCCTCCACTTT. Its protein product is CASSLRQNNSPLHF.

The chain combines TRBV28 with TRBJ2-7; TRBD1 might be the D (5 bases). This CDR3 comprises 14 residues. The ends were cut back, 4 bases at V and 5 bases at J, with 15 bases in the middle. From germline, CDR1 is MDHEN and CDR2 SYDVKM. CDR3 loop: CASSYTPGRDEQYF. The DNA for the CDR3 is TGTGCCAGCAGTTACACCCCCGGCAGGGACGAGCAGTACTTC.

In its sample, this clone was seen once. The chain recombines TRBV18 with TRBJ2-5; TRBD2 matches at 14 bases. The germline CDR1 and CDR2 sequences are KGHSH and LQKENI. V gave up 2 bases and J gave up 5 bases; unmatched junction bases: 4. This CDR3 is built from 16 residues. The CDR3 bases are TGTGCCAGCTCACCAGGACTAGCGGGAGGATGGGAGACCCAGTACTTC. Translating gives CASSPGLAGGWETQYF.

The rearrangement uses TRBV7-3 and TRBJ2-7, with D tentatively TRBD1 (6 bases). The ends were cut back, 5 bases at V and 2 bases at J, with 13 bases in the middle. Germline V gives CDR1 SGHTA, CDR2 FQGTGA. CDR3 length equals 14 residues. CDR3 nucleotides: TGTGCCAGCAGCCCGAGGGACAAAGCCTACGAGCAGTACTTC. It encodes CASSPRDKAYEQYF.

The chain combines TRBV30 with TRBJ1-3; no firm D call. Trimming cost V 3 bases and J 4 bases, with 10 bases left between them. The CDR3 covers 13 residues. Germline V gene lookup returns CDR1 GTSNPN and CDR2 SVGIG (reference sequence). Here the CDR3 DNA reads TGTGCCTGGAGCCTCTACACCGGAAACACCATATATTTT. Translated, it gives CAWSLYTGNTIYF. Complete variable domain (other parts from reference TRBV30 and TRBJ1-3): SQTIHQWPATLVQPVGSPLSLECTVEGTSNPNLYWYRQAAGRGLQLLFYSVGIGQISSEVPQNLSASRPQDRQFILSSKKLLLSDSGFYLCAWSLYTGNTIYFGEGSWLTVV.

The chain couples TRBV7-6 to TRBJ2-7; D unresolved. Germline lookup yields CDR1 SGHVS and CDR2 FNYEAQ. The CDR3 covers 14 residues. V dropped 5 bases and J dropped 1 base, with 12 bases sitting between them. As DNA, the CDR3 is TGTGCCAGCAGCCTGATGACGGCGTCCTACGAGCAGTACTTC. This codes for CASSLMTASYEQYF.

The chain employs TRBV7-8 and TRBJ2-1; D is unclear. The germline V gene encodes CDR1 SGHVS and CDR2 FQNEAQ. V was pared by 1 base and J by 12 bases, with 7 bases between. The CDR3 is made up of 11 amino acids. Here the CDR3 DNA reads TGTGCCAGCAGCTTAGGAGAGAGGCAGTTCTTC. Amino acid sequence: CASSLGERQFF. The variable domain in full, with the rest retrieved from reference TRBV7-8 and TRBJ2-1, is GAGVSQSPRYKVAKRGQDVALRCDPISGHVSLFWYQQALGQGPEFLTYFQNEAQLDKSGLPSDRFFAERPEGSVSTLKIQRTQQEDSAVYLCASSLGERQFFGPGTRLTVL.